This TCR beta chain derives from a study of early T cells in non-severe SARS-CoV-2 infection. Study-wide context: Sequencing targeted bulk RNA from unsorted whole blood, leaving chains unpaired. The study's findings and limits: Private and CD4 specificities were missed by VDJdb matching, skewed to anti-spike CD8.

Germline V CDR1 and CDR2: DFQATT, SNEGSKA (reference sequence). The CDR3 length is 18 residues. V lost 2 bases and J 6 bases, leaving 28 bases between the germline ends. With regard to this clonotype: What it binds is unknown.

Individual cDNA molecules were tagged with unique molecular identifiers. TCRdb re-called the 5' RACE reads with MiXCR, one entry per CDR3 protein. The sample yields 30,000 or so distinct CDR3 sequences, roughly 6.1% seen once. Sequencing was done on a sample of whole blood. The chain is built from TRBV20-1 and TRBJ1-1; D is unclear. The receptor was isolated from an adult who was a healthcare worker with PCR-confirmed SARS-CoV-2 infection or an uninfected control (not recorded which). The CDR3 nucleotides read TGCAGTGCTAGACACCTCCCGGCCAAGGCCGTGAGGATCCCTGAAGCTTTCTTT. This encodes CSARHLPAKAVRIPEAFF.